This T cell receptor (beta chain) was documented in a study of CD8 T cells in ankylosing spondylitis. A single record per CDR3 protein comes from TCRdb applying MiXCR to the 5' RACE reads. The repertoire consists of 270,000 or so distinct CDR3 sequences, with roughly 18% occurring once and the leading ten covering around a third. V was cut by 3 bases and J by 2 bases, with 38 bases left in between. This CDR3 has 22 amino acids. The germline gives CDR1 SQVTM, CDR2 ANQGSEA. The receptor was derived from a male donor with ankylosing spondylitis or in good health (not recorded which). Specimen: blood, either unsorted or a sorted T cell fraction (not recorded which). This rearrangement joins TRBV29-1 to TRBJ2-7, with a tentative D call TRBD1 (6 bases). In DNA form, the CDR3 reads TGCAGCGTTGACCTTCGTCTCCAGCGGCGCTCTCGACAGGACAAACACACCTACGAGCAGTACTTC. This gives the protein CSVDLRLQRRSRQDKHTYEQYF.